This T cell receptor beta chain was sequenced for a study of monozygotic twins with inflammatory bowel disease. Overall study findings and caveats: For IBD, no single strong associated signal or clonotype was supported. Repertoire similarity did not differ between concordant and discordant twins, perhaps due to limited power. Compared with healthy co-twins, IBD patients showed reduced TCRbeta repertoire diversity by inverse Simpson.

TCRdb re-called the 5' RACE reads, yielding one record per CDR3 amino acid sequence without DNA. Its clone listing holds approximately 400,000 distinct CDR3 sequences. Germline CDR1 reads MNHNS; CDR2 reads SASEGT. The CDR3 runs 14 residues. About this clonotype itself: As yet, its antigen is unknown.

The sequence was collected from a human donor with ulcerative colitis or Crohn's disease, or a healthy co-twin of an affected twin (not recorded which). J is TRBJ1-1 and V is TRBV6-1; the TCRdb D gene call, TRBD1, has no DNA to confirm it. The sequenced sample was blood. The CDR3: CASIDGQGNTEAFF.